The T cell receptor (beta chain) under discussion was sequenced for a study of cytomegalovirus exposure and HLA in healthy donors. The study ran its PCR with 60 Vbeta and 13 Jbeta primers. Generated by immunoSEQ multiplex PCR, the TCRdb table keeps only in-frame clones and is missing some. The sample consists of roughly 120,000 clones, around three quarters of them appearing once. Germline CDR1 MNHEY, CDR2 SMNVEV (reference sequence). Trimming removed 6 bases from V and 6 bases from J, with 14 bases in between. The CDR3 is 14 amino acids. Sequenced: PBMCs. This sequence was found in a middle-aged woman in good health and CMV-seropositive. This chain joins TRBV27 and TRBJ2-2; D unclear. The DNA for the CDR3 is TGTGCCAGCAGCCCAAATTTAGTACCCGGGGAGCTGTTTTTT. It codes for CASSPNLVPGELFF.